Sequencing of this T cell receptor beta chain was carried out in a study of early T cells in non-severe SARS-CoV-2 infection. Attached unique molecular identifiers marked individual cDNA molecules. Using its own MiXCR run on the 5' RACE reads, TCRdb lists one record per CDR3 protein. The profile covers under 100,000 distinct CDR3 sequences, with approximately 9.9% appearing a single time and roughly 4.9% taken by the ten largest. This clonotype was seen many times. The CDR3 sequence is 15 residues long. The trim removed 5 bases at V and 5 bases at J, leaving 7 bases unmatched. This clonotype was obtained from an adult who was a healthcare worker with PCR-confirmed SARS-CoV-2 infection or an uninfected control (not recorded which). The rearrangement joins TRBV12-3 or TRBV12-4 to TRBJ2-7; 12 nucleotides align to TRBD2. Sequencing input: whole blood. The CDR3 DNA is TGTGCCAGCAGTCCCCGACTAGCGGGAGTTAACGAGCAGTACTTC. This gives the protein CASSPRLAGVNEQYF.